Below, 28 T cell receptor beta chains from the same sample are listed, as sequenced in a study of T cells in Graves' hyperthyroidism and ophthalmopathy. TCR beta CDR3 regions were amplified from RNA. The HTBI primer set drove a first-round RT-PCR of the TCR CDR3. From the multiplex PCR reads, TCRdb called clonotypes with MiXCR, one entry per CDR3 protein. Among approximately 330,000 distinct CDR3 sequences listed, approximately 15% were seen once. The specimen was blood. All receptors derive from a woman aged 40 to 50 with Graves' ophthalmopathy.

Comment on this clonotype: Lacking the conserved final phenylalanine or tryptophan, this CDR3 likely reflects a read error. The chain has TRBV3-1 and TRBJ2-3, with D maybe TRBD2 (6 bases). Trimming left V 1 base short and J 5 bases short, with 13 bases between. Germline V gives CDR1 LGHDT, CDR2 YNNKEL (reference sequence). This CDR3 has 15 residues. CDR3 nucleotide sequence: TGTGCCAGCAGCCAAGGCCCCGGCGGGGTAGATACGCAGTATTCT. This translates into CASSQGPGGVDTQYS.

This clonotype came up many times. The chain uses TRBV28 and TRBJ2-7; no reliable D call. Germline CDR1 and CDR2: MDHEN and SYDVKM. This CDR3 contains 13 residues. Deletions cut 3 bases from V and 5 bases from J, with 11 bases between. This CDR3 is CASSLWARHEQYF. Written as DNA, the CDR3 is TGTGCCAGCAGTTTGTGGGCCAGACACGAGCAGTACTTC.

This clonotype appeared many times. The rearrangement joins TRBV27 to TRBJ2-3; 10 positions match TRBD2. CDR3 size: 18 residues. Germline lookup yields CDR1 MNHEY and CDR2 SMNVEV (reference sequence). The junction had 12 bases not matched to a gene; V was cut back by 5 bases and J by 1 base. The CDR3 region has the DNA TGTGCCAGCAGTCCTATCATACCAAGCGGGAGGGGCACAGATACGCAGTATTTT. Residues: CASSPIIPSGRGTDTQYF.

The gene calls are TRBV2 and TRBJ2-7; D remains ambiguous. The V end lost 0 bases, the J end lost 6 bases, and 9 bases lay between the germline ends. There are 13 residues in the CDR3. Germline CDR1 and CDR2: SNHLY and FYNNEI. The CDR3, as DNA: TGTGCCAGCAGTGAAGCGCTGAGCTCCGAGCAGTACTTC. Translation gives CASSEALSSEQYF.

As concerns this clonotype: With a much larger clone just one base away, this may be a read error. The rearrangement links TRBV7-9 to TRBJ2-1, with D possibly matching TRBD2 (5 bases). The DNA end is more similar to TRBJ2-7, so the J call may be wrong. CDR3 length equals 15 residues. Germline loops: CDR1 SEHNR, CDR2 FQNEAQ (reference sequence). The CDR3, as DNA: TGTGCCAGCACCCGGGGTTACCGGGCCTACAATGAGCAGTACTTC. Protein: CASTRGYRAYNEQYF.

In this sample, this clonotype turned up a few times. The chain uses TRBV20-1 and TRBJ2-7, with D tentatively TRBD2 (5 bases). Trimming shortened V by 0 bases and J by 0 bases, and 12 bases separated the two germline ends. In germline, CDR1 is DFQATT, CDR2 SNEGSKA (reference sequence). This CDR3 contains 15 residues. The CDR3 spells CSARDLPGSSYEQYF. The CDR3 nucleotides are TGCAGTGCTAGAGATCTACCGGGGAGCTCCTACGAGCAGTACTTC.

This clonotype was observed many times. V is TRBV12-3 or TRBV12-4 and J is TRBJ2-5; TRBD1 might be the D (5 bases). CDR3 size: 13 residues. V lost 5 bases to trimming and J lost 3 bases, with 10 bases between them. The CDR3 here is CASSPQDKETQYF. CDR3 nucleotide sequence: TGTGCCAGCAGTCCCCAGGACAAAGAGACCCAGTACTTC.

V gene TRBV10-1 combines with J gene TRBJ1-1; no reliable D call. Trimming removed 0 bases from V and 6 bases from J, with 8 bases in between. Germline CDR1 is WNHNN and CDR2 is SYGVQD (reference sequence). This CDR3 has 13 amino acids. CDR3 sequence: CASSESPISEAFF. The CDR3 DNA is TGCGCCAGCAGTGAGTCCCCGATATCTGAAGCTTTCTTT.

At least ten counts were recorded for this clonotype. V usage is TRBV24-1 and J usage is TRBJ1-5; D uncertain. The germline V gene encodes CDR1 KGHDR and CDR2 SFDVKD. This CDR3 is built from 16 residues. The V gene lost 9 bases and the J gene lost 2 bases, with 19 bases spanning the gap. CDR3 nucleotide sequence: TGTGCCACCGCGGGTCGCGGTGGAAGTGGCAATCAGCCCCAGCATTTT. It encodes CATAGRGGSGNQPQHF.

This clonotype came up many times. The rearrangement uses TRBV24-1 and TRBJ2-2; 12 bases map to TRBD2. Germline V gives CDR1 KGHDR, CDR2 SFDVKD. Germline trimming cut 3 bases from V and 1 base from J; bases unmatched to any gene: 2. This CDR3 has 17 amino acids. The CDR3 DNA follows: TGTGCCACCAGTGATGCGGGACTAGCGGGGAACACCGGGGAGCTGTTTTTT. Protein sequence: CATSDAGLAGNTGELFF.

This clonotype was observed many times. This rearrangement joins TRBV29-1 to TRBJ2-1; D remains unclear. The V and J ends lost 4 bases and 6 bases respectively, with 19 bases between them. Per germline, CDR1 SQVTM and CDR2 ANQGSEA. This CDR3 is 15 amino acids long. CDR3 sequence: CSVARQEGPFNEQFF. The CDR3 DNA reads TGCAGCGTTGCGCGGCAGGAAGGCCCTTTCAATGAGCAGTTCTTC.

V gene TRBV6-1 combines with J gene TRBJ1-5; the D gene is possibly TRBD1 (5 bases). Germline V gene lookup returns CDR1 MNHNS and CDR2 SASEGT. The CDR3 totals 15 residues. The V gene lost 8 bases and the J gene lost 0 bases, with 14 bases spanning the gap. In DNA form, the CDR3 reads TGTGCCAGCGGGGGGGGGTTACATAGCAATCAGCCCCAGCATTTT. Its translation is CASGGGLHSNQPQHF.

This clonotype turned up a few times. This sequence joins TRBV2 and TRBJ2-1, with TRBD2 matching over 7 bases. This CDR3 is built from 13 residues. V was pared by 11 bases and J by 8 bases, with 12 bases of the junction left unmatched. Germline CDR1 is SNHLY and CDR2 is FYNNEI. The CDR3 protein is CAGGGGGGYEQFF. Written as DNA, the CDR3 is TGTGCCGGGGGGGGGGGGGGTGGCTATGAGCAGTTCTTC.

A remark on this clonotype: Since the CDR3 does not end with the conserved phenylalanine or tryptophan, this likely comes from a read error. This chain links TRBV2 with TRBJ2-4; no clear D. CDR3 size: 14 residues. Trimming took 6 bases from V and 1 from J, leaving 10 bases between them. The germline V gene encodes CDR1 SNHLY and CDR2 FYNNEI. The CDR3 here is CASRDSRAKNIQYS. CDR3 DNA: TGTGCCAGCAGGGATTCAAGGGCCAAAAACATTCAGTACTCC.

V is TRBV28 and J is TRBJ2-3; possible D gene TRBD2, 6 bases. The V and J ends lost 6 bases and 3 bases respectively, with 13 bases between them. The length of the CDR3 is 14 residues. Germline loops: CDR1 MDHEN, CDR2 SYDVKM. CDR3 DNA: TGTGCCAGCAGCGCAGCGGGCCGAACAGATACGCAGTATTTT. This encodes CASSAAGRTDTQYF. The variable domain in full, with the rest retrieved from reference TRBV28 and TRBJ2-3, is DVKVTQSSRYLVKRTGEKVFLECVQDMDHENMFWYRQDPGLGLRLIYFSYDVKMKEKGDIPEGYSVSREKKERFSLILESASTNQTSMYLCASSAAGRTDTQYFGPGTRLTVL.

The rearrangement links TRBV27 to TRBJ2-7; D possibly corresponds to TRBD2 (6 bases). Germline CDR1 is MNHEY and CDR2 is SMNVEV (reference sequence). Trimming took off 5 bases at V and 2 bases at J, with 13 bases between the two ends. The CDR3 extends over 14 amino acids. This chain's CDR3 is CASSTGTHAYEQYF. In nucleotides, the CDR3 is TGTGCCAGCAGTACCGGGACTCACGCCTACGAGCAGTACTTC.

CDR3 nucleotide sequence: TGCAGTGCTCCCAGGGTCGGAAAACTGTTTTTT. This encodes CSAPRVGKLFF. This sequence joins TRBV20-1 and TRBJ1-4; D perhaps matches TRBD1 (5 bases). Germline lookup yields CDR1 DFQATT and CDR2 SNEGSKA (reference sequence). The CDR3 has 11 amino acids. Trimming stripped 5 bases from V and 10 bases from J, with 11 bases between.

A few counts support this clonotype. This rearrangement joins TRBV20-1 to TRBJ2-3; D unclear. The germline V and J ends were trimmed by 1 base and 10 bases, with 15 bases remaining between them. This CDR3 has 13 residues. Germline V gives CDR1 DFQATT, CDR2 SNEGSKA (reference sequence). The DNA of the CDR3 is TGCAGTGCTAGAGTACCGGAATGGCACGCGCAGTATTTT. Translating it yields CSARVPEWHAQYF.

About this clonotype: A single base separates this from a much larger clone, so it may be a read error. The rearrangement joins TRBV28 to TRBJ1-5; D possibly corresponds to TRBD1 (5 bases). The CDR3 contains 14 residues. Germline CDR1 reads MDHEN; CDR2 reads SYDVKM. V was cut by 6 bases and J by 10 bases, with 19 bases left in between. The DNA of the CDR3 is TGTGCCAGCAGCCCAGGAGGGGAGAAGACCCCCCAGCATTTT. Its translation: CASSPGGEKTPQHF.

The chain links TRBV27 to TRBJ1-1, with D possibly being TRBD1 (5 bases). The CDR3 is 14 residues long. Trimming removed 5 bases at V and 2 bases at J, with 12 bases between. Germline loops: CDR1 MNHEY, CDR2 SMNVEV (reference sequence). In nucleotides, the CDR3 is TGTGCCAGCAGTCCGGGGCGAATAAACACTGAAGCTTTCTTT. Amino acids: CASSPGRINTEAFF.

The CDR3 DNA follows: TGTGCCAGCAGCTTAACAGTTGGACGGAACACTGAAGCTTTCTTT. Encoded protein: CASSLTVGRNTEAFF. The chain carries TRBV7-9 and TRBJ1-1, with D unclear. The V end lost 2 bases, the J end lost 1 base, and 11 bases lay between the germline ends. Germline V CDR1 and CDR2: SEHNR, FQNEAQ (reference sequence). This CDR3 spans 15 amino acids.

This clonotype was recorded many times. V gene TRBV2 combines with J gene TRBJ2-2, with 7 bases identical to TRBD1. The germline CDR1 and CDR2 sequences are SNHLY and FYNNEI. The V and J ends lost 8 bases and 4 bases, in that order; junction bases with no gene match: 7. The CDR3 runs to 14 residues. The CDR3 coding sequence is TGTGCCAGCTCGACAGGGATGCCCACCGGGGAGCTGTTTTTT. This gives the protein CASSTGMPTGELFF.

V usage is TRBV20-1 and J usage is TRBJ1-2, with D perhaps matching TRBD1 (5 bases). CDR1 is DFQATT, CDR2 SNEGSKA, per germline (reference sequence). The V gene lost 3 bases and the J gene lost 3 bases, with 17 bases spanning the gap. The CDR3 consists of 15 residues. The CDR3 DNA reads TGCAGTGCTAGGCACTCCGGGGGACTCCACTATGGCTACACCTTC. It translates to CSARHSGGLHYGYTF.

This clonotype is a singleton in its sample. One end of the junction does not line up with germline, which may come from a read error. CDR3 bases: TGTGCCGGCAGCTTAGTGGGAGGTGGATCTGAGCAGTTCTTC. Its translation: CAGSLVGGGSEQFF. V and J are TRBV7-9 and TRBJ2-1; possibly TRBD2 for D (6 bases). The CDR3 is 14 residues long. CDR1 SEHNR and CDR2 FQNEAQ come from the germline V gene (reference sequence). The full variable domain, completed using reference TRBV7-9 and TRBJ2-1, is DTGVSQNPRHKITKRGQNVTFRCDPISEHNRLYWYRQTLGQGPEFLTYFQNEAQLEKSRLLSDRFSAERPKGSFSTLEIQRTEQGDSAMYLCAGSLVGGGSEQFFGPGTRLTVL.

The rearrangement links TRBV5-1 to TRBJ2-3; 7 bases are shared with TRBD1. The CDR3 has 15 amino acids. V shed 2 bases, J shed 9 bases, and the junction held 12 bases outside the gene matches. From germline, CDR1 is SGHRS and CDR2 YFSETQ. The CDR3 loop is CASSFDRVPPFTQYF. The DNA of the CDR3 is TGCGCCAGCAGCTTCGACAGGGTCCCCCCGTTCACGCAGTATTTT. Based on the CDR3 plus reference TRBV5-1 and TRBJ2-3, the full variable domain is KAGVTQTPRYLIKTRGQQVTLSCSPISGHRSVSWYQQTPGQGLQFLFEYFSETQRNKGNFPGRFSGRQFSNSRSEMNVSTLELGDSALYLCASSFDRVPPFTQYFGPGTRLTVL.

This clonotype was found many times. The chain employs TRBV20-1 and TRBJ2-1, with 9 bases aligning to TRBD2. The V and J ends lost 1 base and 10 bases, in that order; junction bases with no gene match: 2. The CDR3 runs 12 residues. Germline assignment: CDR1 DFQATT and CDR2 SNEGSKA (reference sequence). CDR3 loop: CSARASGKEQFF. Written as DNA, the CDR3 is TGCAGTGCTAGAGCTAGCGGGAAGGAGCAGTTCTTC.

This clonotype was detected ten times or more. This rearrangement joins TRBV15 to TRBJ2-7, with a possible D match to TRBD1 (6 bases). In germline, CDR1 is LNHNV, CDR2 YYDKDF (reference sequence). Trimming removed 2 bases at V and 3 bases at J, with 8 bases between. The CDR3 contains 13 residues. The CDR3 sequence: CATSRQGSYEQYF. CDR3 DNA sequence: TGTGCCACCAGCAGACAGGGGAGCTACGAGCAGTACTTC. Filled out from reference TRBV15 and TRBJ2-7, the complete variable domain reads DAMVIQNPRYQVTQFGKPVTLSCSQTLNHNVMYWYQQKSSQAPKLLFHYYDKDFNNEADTPDNFQSRRPNTSFCFLDIRSPGLGDTAMYLCATSRQGSYEQYFGPGTRLTVT.

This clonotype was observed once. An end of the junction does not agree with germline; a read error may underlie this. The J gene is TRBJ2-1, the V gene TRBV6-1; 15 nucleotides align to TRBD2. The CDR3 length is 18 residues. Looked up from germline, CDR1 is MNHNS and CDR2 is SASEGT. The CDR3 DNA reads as TGTGCCGGCAGTGAAAAAGGACTAGCGGGGGGGCCGAGAGATGAGCAGTTCTTC. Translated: CAGSEKGLAGGPRDEQFF.